This record covers a single TCR beta chain. This sample was taken from a study of cytomegalovirus exposure and HLA in healthy donors. A multiplex PCR was run with 60 Vbeta primers and 13 Jbeta primers. Profiled with immunoSEQ multiplex PCR; TCRdb holds only in-frame clones, not every one. The data contain approximately 78,000 clones, about 66% of them singletons. The sequence derives from a man in his forties or fifties in good health and CMV-seropositive. The sample consisted of PBMCs.

This chain's CDR3 is CASSTPDVVGQGGSGANVLTF. CDR3 bases: TGTGCCAGCAGCACTCCCGACGTGGTGGGACAGGGGGGCTCTGGGGCCAACGTCCTGACTTTC. The gene calls are TRBV21-1 and TRBJ2-6; the table's D gene call, TRBD1, was not cross checked with the DNA. TRBV21-1 is reported as a pseudogene. This CDR3 comprises 21 residues.